The 26 T cell receptor beta chains listed next were all sequenced from one sample in a study of T cells after yellow fever vaccination (dated by TCRdb to 2018 to 2020). The treatment or condition label of this sample denotes: live attenuated yellow fever vaccine strain. Library preparation employed 5' RACE. Sequencing took place on an Illumina HiSeq 2500. Starting from the raw public reads, TCRdb applied fastp trimming at Q25, assembled clones with MiXCR and retained in-frame beta chains. Each entry merges the rows of one CDR3 protein and shows their most common DNA and genes. This sample lists nearly 550,000 distinct CDR3 sequences; about 19% were detected once. Jointly, the top ten make up roughly an eighth of the sample. The material sequenced was PBMCs, taken 15 days after the yellow fever booster vaccination. All receptors come from a man in his thirties or forties who received the YFV17D yellow fever vaccine.

This chain links TRBV5-5 with TRBJ2-3, with TRBD2 as a possible D gene (6 bases). V lost 0 bases and J lost 4, with 12 bases in between. CDR1 and CDR2 from the germline V gene are SGHKS and YYEKEE (reference sequence). The CDR3 runs 15 residues. CDR3 in amino acids: CASSLDSLAPDTQYF. The CDR3 nucleotides read TGTGCCAGCAGCTTGGATTCCCTAGCGCCAGATACGCAGTATTTT. The full variable domain, with the rest looked up from reference TRBV5-5 and TRBJ2-3, is DAGVTQSPTHLIKTRGQQVTLRCSPISGHKSVSWYQQVLGQGPQFIFQYYEKEERGRGNFPDRFSARQFPNYSSELNVNALLLGDSALYLCASSLDSLAPDTQYFGPGTRLTVL.

This clonotype was seen many times. This chain uses TRBV3-1 with TRBJ2-3; D unresolved. V shed 3 bases and J shed 5 bases, with 3 bases lying between them. Germline CDR1 is LGHDT and CDR2 is YNNKEL (reference sequence). CDR3 length: 11 residues. In nucleotides, the CDR3 is TGTGCCAGCAGCCAGAGAGATACGCAGTATTTT. Its protein product is CASSQRDTQYF.

CDR3 coding DNA: TGTGCCTCAAGCGGGAGCCCCACCGGGGAGCTGTTTTTT. Translating it yields CASSGSPTGELFF. The V and J genes are TRBV7-7 and TRBJ2-2, with 8 bases lining up with TRBD2. Per the germline V gene, CDR1 is SSHAT and CDR2 is FNYEAQ (reference sequence). The CDR3 has 13 residues. V shed 11 bases, J shed 4 bases, and the junction held 6 bases outside the gene matches.

A remark on this clonotype: A read error may explain this, as a much larger clone is one base away. The V gene is TRBV28, the J gene TRBJ2-1; D gene ambiguous. The germline V gene encodes CDR1 MDHEN and CDR2 SYDVKM. This CDR3 is 12 amino acids long. For the CDR3, the DNA is TGTGCCAGCAGTGGAGTGTACAATAAGCAGTTCTTC. Translated, it gives CASSGVYNKQFF.

V gene TRBV2 combines with J gene TRBJ2-2, with D tentatively TRBD1 (5 bases). Germline loops: CDR1 SNHLY, CDR2 FYNNEI. Trimming cost V 7 bases and J 6 bases, with 9 bases left between them. This CDR3 has 12 residues. CDR3 in DNA: TGTGCCAGCAATTTAGGGGCCGGGGAGCTGTTTTTT. Amino acid sequence: CASNLGAGELFF.

This clonotype has a handful of counts. The chain links TRBV5-1 to TRBJ1-4; TRBD1 matches 7 bases. The CDR3 sequence is 15 residues long. Germline V gene data show CDR1 as SGHRS and CDR2 as YFSETQ. V trimming: 0 bases; J trimming: 5 bases; junction bases outside the gene matches: 4. Here the CDR3 DNA reads TGCGCCAGCAGCTTGGCCGGGACAGACAATGAAAAACTGTTTTTT. It specifies CASSLAGTDNEKLFF.

The chain recombines TRBV5-1 with TRBJ2-7, with 7 bases fitting TRBD1. Germline values: CDR1 SGHRS, CDR2 YFSETQ. This CDR3 is built from 17 residues. The V gene end was trimmed by 5 bases and the J gene end by 5 bases; junction bases not matched to a gene: 19. The CDR3 nucleotides read TGCGCCAGCAGAGACAGGGTCGCGGACCCCCCGGGCAACGAGCAGTACTTC. Its protein is CASRDRVADPPGNEQYF.

The chain carries TRBV29-1 and TRBJ2-7, with a possible D match to TRBD1 (6 bases). The CDR3 sequence is 16 residues long. Germline-derived CDR1 and CDR2 are SQVTM and ANQGSEA. Trimming removed 4 bases from V and 2 bases from J, with 21 bases in between. The chain's CDR3 is CSVVPSRGNPTYEQYF. CDR3 sequence (DNA): TGCAGCGTTGTACCAAGTAGGGGGAACCCCACCTACGAGCAGTACTTC.

The chain is built from TRBV6-2 or TRBV6-3 and TRBJ2-1, with 9 bases lining up with TRBD2. J gave up 7 bases and V 2 bases, and 3 bases lay outside the gene matches. CDR1 is MNHEY, CDR2 SVGEGT, per germline. This CDR3 region has 14 residues. The CDR3 nucleotides read TGTGCCAGCAGTTACCGACTAGCGGTTAATGAGCAGTTCTTC. It yields the protein CASSYRLAVNEQFF.

The V and J genes are TRBV20-1 and TRBJ2-6, with D possibly matching TRBD1 (6 bases). V was trimmed by 6 bases and J by 0 bases, leaving 12 bases between them. The CDR3 sequence is 15 residues long. CDR1 is DFQATT and CDR2 is SNEGSKA in the germline V gene (reference sequence). CDR3 in DNA: TGCAGTGCGGTGGGACATCTCTCTGGGGCCAACGTCCTGACTTTC. It codes for CSAVGHLSGANVLTF.

The rearrangement uses TRBV19 and TRBJ2-5; D unresolved. Per germline, CDR1 LNHDA and CDR2 SQIVND (reference sequence). The CDR3 loop spans 13 amino acids. Trimming took 3 bases from V and 4 from J, leaving 9 bases between them. In nucleotides, the CDR3 is TGTGCCAGTAGTATTGCCGCCAGAGAGACCCAGTACTTC. Translated, it gives CASSIAARETQYF.

The chain has TRBV5-1 and TRBJ2-5; D unclear. Germline lookup yields CDR1 SGHRS and CDR2 YFSETQ. V was shortened by 1 base and J by 1 base, with 8 bases between the two germline ends. The CDR3 covers 14 residues. CDR3 bases: TGCGCCAGCAGCTTGAGTTCCAGCCAAGAGACCCAGTACTTC. Amino acids: CASSLSSSQETQYF.

This clonotype was counted a few times. The CDR3 sequence is CASSPGDLNTEAFF. The CDR3 nucleotides are TGTGCCAGCAGCCCTGGGGACCTGAACACTGAAGCTTTCTTT. This chain links TRBV3-1 with TRBJ1-1; D might be TRBD1 (5 bases). Trimming cost V 4 bases and J 0 bases, with 9 bases left between them. CDR1 LGHDT and CDR2 YNNKEL come from the germline V gene (reference sequence). The CDR3 has 14 residues.

The sample holds a few counts of this clonotype. The chain recombines TRBV7-7 with TRBJ2-3; 7 nucleotides match TRBD2. Germline V gene lookup returns CDR1 SSHAT and CDR2 FNYEAQ (reference sequence). The CDR3 is made up of 15 amino acids. J was trimmed by 3 bases and V by 1 base; bases with no gene match: 4. CDR3: CASSLGTRLTDTQYF. The CDR3 nucleotides are TGTGCCAGCAGCTTAGGGACTAGGCTGACAGATACGCAGTATTTT.

Only a few counts were recorded for this clonotype. The V call is TRBV6-1, the J call TRBJ1-2; 7 bases agree with TRBD1. Per germline, CDR1 MNHNS and CDR2 SASEGT. Losses at the gene ends were 6 bases for V and 2 bases for J; bases not matched to a gene: 6. The CDR3 sequence is 14 residues long. The CDR3 bases are TGTGCCAGCAGCCGGGGACAGCACAACTATGGCTACACCTTC. Its translation is CASSRGQHNYGYTF.

The sample holds a few counts of this clonotype. In DNA, the CDR3 is TGTGCCAGCAGCGGGATAGCGGGACCCTTAAATGAGCAGTTCTTC. It specifies CASSGIAGPLNEQFF. The chain joins TRBV7-3 to TRBJ2-1; 8 nucleotides agree with TRBD2. The CDR3 is made up of 15 amino acids. The V gene's germline CDR1 is SGHTA and CDR2 FQGTGA. The V gene end was trimmed by 5 bases and the J gene end by 7 bases; junction bases not matched to a gene: 10.

Points on this clonotype: Given a much more abundant clone one base away, this may be a read error. This chain joins TRBV5-4 and TRBJ2-2; 7 nucleotides line up with TRBD1. V shed 5 bases and J 1 base; nucleotides not matched to a gene: 2. Germline values: CDR1 SGHNT, CDR2 YYREEE (reference sequence). The CDR3 is 14 residues long. The CDR3 spells CASRRDRNTGELFF. The CDR3 DNA reads as TGTGCCAGCAGACGGGACAGGAACACCGGGGAGCTGTTTTTT.

A few counts support this clonotype. The J gene is TRBJ1-1, the V gene TRBV5-1; D may be TRBD1 (6 bases). V gave up 4 bases and J gave up 0 bases, with 13 bases separating them. This CDR3 has 15 amino acids. Germline assignment: CDR1 SGHRS and CDR2 YFSETQ. The CDR3 sequence is CASSPGGEVNTEAFF. The CDR3 DNA reads TGCGCCAGCAGCCCGGGGGGCGAGGTGAACACTGAAGCTTTCTTT.

The genes are TRBV6-5 and TRBJ1-5; D gene uncertain. Trimming stripped 3 bases from V and 6 bases from J, with 12 bases between. The CDR3 has 14 amino acids. Looked up from germline, CDR1 is MNHEY and CDR2 is SVGAGI. CDR3: CASSYRRAGQPQHF. The DNA for the CDR3 is TGTGCCAGCAGTTATCGACGGGCGGGTCAGCCCCAGCATTTT.

This clonotype was picked up a small number of times. The V gene is TRBV6-5, the J gene TRBJ2-2; either TRBD1 or TRBD2 may supply D (5 bases each). Trimming left V 0 bases short and J 6 bases short, with 14 bases between. This CDR3 has 16 residues. From germline, CDR1 is MNHEY and CDR2 SVGAGI. Here the CDR3 reads CASSYSRNLGAGELFF. The CDR3, as DNA: TGTGCCAGCAGTTACTCGCGAAACTTGGGGGCCGGGGAGCTGTTTTTT.

The genes are TRBV6-5 and TRBJ2-2, with 8 bases aligning to TRBD2. Germline trimming cut 0 bases from V and 5 bases from J; bases unmatched to any gene: 5. Germline V CDR1 and CDR2: MNHEY, SVGAGI. The CDR3 has 16 residues. The CDR3 sequence is CASSYSLPSGTGELFF. The CDR3 DNA reads as TGTGCCAGCAGTTACTCGTTGCCTAGCGGGACCGGGGAGCTGTTTTTT.

This clonotype was seen repeatedly, ten times or more. The chain links TRBV15 to TRBJ2-2, with 7 bases matching TRBD2. The CDR3 extends over 13 amino acids. Germline CDR1 LNHNV, CDR2 YYDKDF (reference sequence). With 0 bases clipped from V and 9 bases from J, the junction kept 1 base outside the gene matches. The CDR3: CATSRDSGRELFF. The CDR3 bases are TGTGCCACCAGCAGAGATAGCGGGCGGGAGCTGTTTTTT.

Only a few counts were recorded for this clonotype. The V and J genes are TRBV28 and TRBJ1-2, with 7 bases identical to TRBD1. The CDR3 runs 14 residues. Losses at the gene ends were 4 bases for V and 6 bases for J; bases not matched to a gene: 8. Germline V gives CDR1 MDHEN, CDR2 SYDVKM. The CDR3 DNA is TGTGCCAGCAGTTCAACAGGGGTGTGGGATGGCTACACCTTC. Residues: CASSSTGVWDGYTF.

This clonotype was counted between two and nine times. V gene TRBV7-9 combines with J gene TRBJ2-1; 10 bases line up with TRBD2. The CDR3 totals 14 residues. J lost 8 bases, V lost 5 bases, and 6 bases had no gene match. In germline, CDR1 is SEHNR, CDR2 FQNEAQ (reference sequence). As DNA, the CDR3 is TGTGCCAGCAGCGCCACTAGCGGGAAGGATGAGCAGTTCTTC. This codes for CASSATSGKDEQFF.

This clonotype has a handful of counts. V gene TRBV29-1 combines with J gene TRBJ2-5; the D is unclear. This CDR3 comprises 10 residues. The germline gives CDR1 SQVTM, CDR2 ANQGSEA. Trimming shortened V by 3 bases and J by 5 bases, and 4 bases separated the two germline ends. The CDR3 DNA reads TGCAGCGTTGACTTTGAGACCCAGTACTTC. It yields the protein CSVDFETQYF.

Comment on this clonotype: A junction end diverges from the germline sequence, so it may reflect a read error. J is TRBJ2-3 and V is TRBV20-1, with TRBD2 matching 9 bases. Germline-derived CDR1 and CDR2 are DFQATT and SNEGSKA (reference sequence). This CDR3 has 15 residues. The CDR3 DNA is TGTTCGTTGTTCCTAGCGGGAATTAGCACAGATACGCAGTATTTT. Protein: CSLFLAGISTDTQYF.